The 29 T cell receptor beta chains given below trace back to one sample, sequenced in a study of a mutant IDH1 vaccine in newly diagnosed glioma. Profiling relied on immunoSEQ multiplex PCR, and the TCRdb table lists in-frame clones only, not all of them. The top ten clones hold 4% to 5% of a sample with approximately 66,000 clones, 80% to 90% of them seen once. Time point here: week 35, safety follow-up. Topical imiquimod accompanied each vaccine dose, which consisted of 300 ug of mutant IDH1 20-mer peptide. These receptors have no identified antigens. Sample: PBMCs, taken from a glioma patient whose treatment included an IDH1 peptide vaccine. Source of these receptors: a man younger than 40 with glioma.

The genes are TRBV6-5 and TRBJ1-2; no definite D call. The CDR3 spans 14 residues. Germline CDR1 reads MNHEY; CDR2 reads SVGAGI. V dropped 6 bases and J dropped 0 bases, with 11 bases sitting between them. This CDR3 reads CASSLGGPNYGYTF. The CDR3, as DNA: TGTGCCAGCAGCCTTGGCGGACCTAACTATGGCTACACCTTC.

V is TRBV7-2 and J is TRBJ2-5, with 13 nucleotides matching TRBD2. V lost 4 bases, J lost 0 bases, and 2 bases stayed unmatched. The CDR3 covers 16 residues. CDR1 is SGHTA and CDR2 is FQGNSA in the germline V gene. The CDR3 bases are TGTGCCAGCAGCTCGACTAGCGGGGGGAACCAAGAGACCCAGTACTTC. It encodes CASSSTSGGNQETQYF.

In its sample, this clone was seen once. J is TRBJ2-2 and V is TRBV5-6; 10 nucleotides agree with TRBD2. Trimming cost V 3 bases and J 9 bases; bases outside gene matches: 17. In germline, CDR1 is SGHDT, CDR2 YYEEEE. The length of the CDR3 is 18 residues. For the CDR3, the DNA is TGTGCCAGCAGCTGGGGATGGGCTAGCGGGGGTCTCCGCCGGGAGCTGTTTTTT. It is translated as CASSWGWASGGLRRELFF.

The chain links TRBV5-5 to TRBJ1-6, with D hard to call. The CDR3 totals 12 residues. V was trimmed by 0 bases and J by 10 bases, leaving 5 bases between them. The germline CDR1 and CDR2 sequences are SGHKS and YYEKEE (reference sequence). CDR3 in DNA: TGTGCCAGCAGCTTGGACGAATCACCCCTCCACTTT. Residues: CASSLDESPLHF.

The chain joins TRBV5-4 to TRBJ2-3; 9 positions match TRBD2. The CDR3 covers 19 residues. With V trimmed by 2 bases and J by 7 bases, 20 bases remained unmatched. The germline CDR1 and CDR2 sequences are SGHNT and YYREEE (reference sequence). The chain's CDR3 is CASSFKGASLAGVFHTQYF. DNA of the CDR3: TGTGCCAGCAGCTTCAAGGGGGCCTCTTTAGCGGGGGTCTTTCATACGCAGTATTTT.

The chain carries TRBV5-6 and TRBJ2-6, with unresolved D. The CDR3 has 17 residues. V was shortened by 2 bases and J by 0 bases, with 12 bases between the two germline ends. Germline V gene data show CDR1 as SGHDT and CDR2 as YYEEEE. CDR3 nucleotides: TGTGCCAGCAGCTTCGGACCCCAGAGCTCTGGGGCCAACGTCCTGACTTTC. As protein: CASSFGPQSSGANVLTF.

The chain employs TRBV7-9 and TRBJ1-2, with TRBD1 matching over 7 bases. The CDR3 is 12 residues long. The germline V gene has CDR1 SEHNR and CDR2 FQNEAQ (reference sequence). The junction had 4 bases not matched to a gene; V was cut back by 6 bases and J by 6 bases. This CDR3 is CASRRTGDGYTF. The CDR3, as DNA: TGTGCCAGCAGGCGAACAGGGGATGGCTACACCTTC.

This chain connects TRBV18 to TRBJ1-6; D ambiguous. Germline V gene lookup returns CDR1 KGHSH and CDR2 LQKENI. Trimming shortened V by 0 bases and J by 9 bases, and 9 bases separated the two germline ends. The CDR3 has 14 residues. Here the CDR3 reads CASSPPGGTSPLHF. The CDR3 DNA follows: TGTGCCAGCTCACCACCGGGCGGAACTTCACCCCTCCACTTT.

The chain couples TRBV5-6 to TRBJ2-7; tentatively, D is TRBD1 (5 bases). V was cut by 2 bases and J by 0 bases, with 12 bases left in between. Per the germline V gene, CDR1 is SGHDT and CDR2 is YYEEEE. CDR3 length equals 15 residues. This CDR3 is CASSLPDTRSYEQYF. In nucleotides, the CDR3 is TGTGCCAGCAGCTTACCGGACACCCGCTCCTACGAGCAGTACTTC.

The chain combines TRBV5-5 with TRBJ2-6; either TRBD1 or TRBD2 may fit D (5 bases each). This CDR3 spans 18 amino acids. Per the germline V gene, CDR1 is SGHKS and CDR2 is YYEKEE (reference sequence). The V gene lost 2 bases and the J gene lost 2 bases, with 17 bases spanning the gap. The CDR3 DNA follows: TGTGCCAGCAGCTTAACCCCCGGGGCTAAGGCTGGGGCCAACGTCCTGACTTTC. Translated: CASSLTPGAKAGANVLTF.

The gene calls are TRBV27 and TRBJ2-1; 9 bases are shared with TRBD1. The CDR3 runs to 16 residues. Per the germline V gene, CDR1 is MNHEY and CDR2 is SMNVEV (reference sequence). Unmatched junction bases numbered 13, after V lost 5 bases and J lost 8 bases. The CDR3 loop is CASSQIPGTGRYEQFF. The CDR3, as DNA: TGTGCCAGCAGTCAGATACCCGGGACAGGGCGGTATGAGCAGTTCTTC.

The chain employs TRBV4-1 and TRBJ1-2; D gene ambiguous. This CDR3 has 15 residues. V was shortened by 0 bases and J by 7 bases, with 15 bases between the two germline ends. The germline gives CDR1 MGHRA, CDR2 YSYEKL. CDR3 in DNA: TGCGCCAGCAGCCAAGATCGGACCCCGGGAACTGGCTACACCTTC. Translated: CASSQDRTPGTGYTF.

The rearrangement links TRBV5-1 to TRBJ2-5; D unresolved. Germline V gives CDR1 SGHRS, CDR2 YFSETQ. This CDR3 has 13 amino acids. Trimming left V 0 bases short and J 1 base short, with 4 bases between. The CDR3 DNA reads as TGCGCCAGCAGCTTGGGGTTCCAAGAGACCCAGTACTTC. The encoded protein is CASSLGFQETQYF.

The chain has TRBV6-5 and TRBJ1-2, with no clear D. The CDR3 is 14 residues long. V lost 5 bases and J lost 0, with 10 bases in between. Germline CDR1 and CDR2: MNHEY and SVGAGI. The CDR3 nucleotides read TGTGCCAGCAGTCAGAGACTCTCTAACTATGGCTACACCTTC. Translating it yields CASSQRLSNYGYTF.

V and J are TRBV10-3 and TRBJ1-2, with D unclear. Germline-derived CDR1 and CDR2 are ENHRY and SYGVKD. Trimming pared 6 bases from V and 0 bases from J, leaving 17 bases between. The CDR3 has 16 residues. The CDR3 DNA sequence: TGTGCCATCAGCGAAACCTTAGGGATAGCTAACTATGGCTACACCTTC. This codes for CAISETLGIANYGYTF.

The V gene is TRBV7-6, the J gene TRBJ2-7; D not resolved. Germline CDR1 reads SGHVS; CDR2 reads FNYEAQ. This CDR3 has 15 amino acids. The ends were cut back, 5 bases at V and 2 bases at J, with 16 bases in the middle. CDR3 in DNA: TGTGCCAGCAGCCACTTGGACCCGTCTCCCTACGAGCAGTACTTC. This translates into CASSHLDPSPYEQYF.

This chain uses TRBV28 with TRBJ2-7; D may be TRBD2 (6 bases). Between the trimmed V and J ends, which lost 3 bases and 5 bases, there was a span of 14 bases. Germline V CDR1 and CDR2: MDHEN, SYDVKM. CDR3 length equals 14 residues. CDR3 bases: TGTGCCAGCAGTTTCTGGCGGGGTGATCACGAGCAGTACTTC. Protein product: CASSFWRGDHEQYF.

The V and J genes are TRBV5-1 and TRBJ1-1; D unclear. The CDR3 is made up of 14 amino acids. Deletions cut 4 bases from V and 2 bases from J, with 12 bases between. CDR1 and CDR2 from the germline V gene are SGHRS and YFSETQ. The CDR3 bases are TGCGCCAGCAGCAACGGGGAGGGTAACACTGAAGCTTTCTTT. Encoded protein: CASSNGEGNTEAFF.

The chain is built from TRBV7-9 and TRBJ2-5, with 10 bases identical to TRBD2. Germline trimming cut 5 bases from V and 1 base from J; bases unmatched to any gene: 16. CDR1 and CDR2 from the germline V gene are SEHNR and FQNEAQ (reference sequence). The CDR3 covers 19 residues. CDR3 loop: CASSIPTSGASPFQETQYF. The CDR3 DNA reads TGTGCCAGCAGCATCCCTACTAGCGGGGCTTCTCCGTTCCAAGAGACCCAGTACTTC.

The chain has TRBV5-1 and TRBJ2-3; either TRBD1 or TRBD2 may supply D (6 bases each). The CDR3 is made up of 16 amino acids. V gave up 7 bases and J gave up 3 bases, with 21 bases separating them. Germline V gene data show CDR1 as SGHRS and CDR2 as YFSETQ. The CDR3 here is CASQRKTGGRTDTQYF. CDR3 bases: TGCGCCAGCCAGAGGAAGACAGGAGGGAGAACAGATACGCAGTATTTT.

The sample holds one count of this clone. The J gene is TRBJ2-7, the V gene TRBV7-9, with 8 bases matching TRBD1. The CDR3 has 16 residues. The ends lost 5 bases at V and 2 bases at J; junction bases unmatched: 11. Germline CDR1 SEHNR, CDR2 FQNEAQ (reference sequence). CDR3 sequence reads: CASSTTLGTGTYEQYF. CDR3 bases: TGTGCCAGCAGCACCACGTTGGGGACAGGAACCTACGAGCAGTACTTC.

This clone was seen a single time. CDR3 sequence (DNA): TGTGCCAGCAGTTACTCCGCAGGGCGGCACGAGCAGTACTTC. Translation gives CASSYSAGRHEQYF. The V and J genes are TRBV6-5 and TRBJ2-7; D perhaps matches TRBD1 (5 bases). There are 14 residues in the CDR3. From germline, CDR1 is MNHEY and CDR2 SVGAGI. V dropped 0 bases and J dropped 5 bases, with 11 bases sitting between them.

The V call is TRBV4-2, the J call TRBJ2-5, with D possibly being TRBD1 (6 bases). The germline V gene has CDR1 LGHNA and CDR2 YNFKEQ. This CDR3 spans 15 amino acids. Trimming pared 3 bases from V and 0 bases from J, leaving 11 bases between. CDR3 loop: CASSHPDRNQETQYF. As DNA, the CDR3 is TGTGCCAGCAGCCACCCTGACAGGAACCAAGAGACCCAGTACTTC.

The chain couples TRBV2 to TRBJ2-5; D possibly corresponds to TRBD2 (5 bases). CDR3 length equals 15 residues. V lost 4 bases and J lost 5, with 17 bases in between. Germline CDR1 is SNHLY and CDR2 is FYNNEI. CDR3 nucleotide sequence: TGTGCCAGCAGTGTTCGTAGCGCCGTTCGGGAGACCCAGTACTTC. This translates into CASSVRSAVRETQYF. Using reference TRBV2 and TRBJ2-5 for the parts outside the CDR3, the full variable domain is EPEVTQTPSHQVTQMGQEVILRCVPISNHLYFYWYRQILGQKVEFLVSFYNNEISEKSEIFDDQFSVERPDGSNFTLKIRSTKLEDSAMYFCASSVRSAVRETQYFGPGTRLLVL.

The genes are TRBV9 and TRBJ1-5; TRBD1 might be the D (6 bases). V shed 3 bases and J shed 6 bases, with 13 bases lying between them. Germline values: CDR1 SGDLS, CDR2 YYNGEE. The CDR3 runs 14 residues. The CDR3 region is CASSAGGGAQPQHF. As DNA, the CDR3 is TGTGCCAGCAGCGCCGGTGGGGGGGCTCAGCCCCAGCATTTT.

This clone showed up just a few times. The chain uses TRBV2 and TRBJ1-6; D is undetermined. This CDR3 region has 13 residues. In germline, CDR1 is SNHLY, CDR2 FYNNEI. Trimming stripped 10 bases from V and 9 bases from J, with 16 bases between. CDR3 sequence: CATIREVGSPLHF. The CDR3 coding sequence is TGTGCCACTATCCGGGAAGTAGGTTCACCCCTCCACTTT.

The chain's CDR3 is CASSNFGTGYGYTF. DNA of the CDR3: TGTGCCAGTAGTAACTTCGGGACAGGCTATGGCTACACCTTC. V is TRBV19 and J is TRBJ1-2; 8 positions match TRBD1. In germline, CDR1 is LNHDA, CDR2 SQIVND (reference sequence). V shed 4 bases, J shed 4 bases, and the junction held 5 bases outside the gene matches. The CDR3 extends over 14 amino acids.

The chain uses TRBV4-2 and TRBJ2-7; D call uncertain. The CDR3 length is 15 residues. The V end lost 0 bases, the J end lost 0 bases, and 9 bases lay between the germline ends. Per the germline V gene, CDR1 is LGHNA and CDR2 is YNFKEQ. CDR3 region: CASSQEGRVSYEQYF. The CDR3 DNA is TGTGCCAGCAGCCAAGAGGGCCGAGTCTCCTACGAGCAGTACTTC.

The V gene is TRBV7-8, the J gene TRBJ2-7; D gene ambiguous. The CDR3 spans 11 residues. Germline values: CDR1 SGHVS, CDR2 FQNEAQ. Trimming cost V 3 bases and J 7 bases, with 7 bases left between them. The CDR3 DNA is TGTGCCAGCAGCTTTTTCGTTGAGCAGTACTTC. Translating gives CASSFFVEQYF.